This entry features one TCR beta chain sequence. Its specificity is not known. PCR was performed using 60 Vbeta and 13 Jbeta primers. Sequencing used immunoSEQ multiplex PCR; TCRdb keeps in-frame clones, though not all of them. The table lists roughly 190,000 clones, roughly 80% of them singletons. V was cut by 0 bases and J by 6 bases, with 18 bases left in between. The CDR3 is 16 residues long. In germline, CDR1 is MNHEY, CDR2 SVGAGI. The sample is drawn from a study of cytomegalovirus exposure and HLA in healthy donors. Study-wide background: Researchers found that less than 90% of about 400 genotyped donors fell within the Caucasian-associated ancestry cluster.

General observations from the study: Fewer N-insertions than the roughly 670-donor mean were reportedly shown by an Asian-associated ancestry cluster in a later analysis. The authors considered a cluster of highly shared sequence variants likely to be a sequencing artifact. The authors later linked a missense DCLRE1C variant to TCR beta V- and J-gene trimming.

Sequencing was carried out using PBMCs. The chain is built from TRBV6-5 and TRBJ2-7; D may be TRBD2 (7 bases). This clonotype originated in a woman aged 18 to 35 in good health and CMV-seronegative. CDR3 in amino acids: CASSYSRPEGGCEQYF. For the CDR3, the DNA is TGTGCCAGCAGTTACTCTCGACCGGAGGGGGGGTGCGAGCAGTACTTC.